Below, 8 T cell receptor beta chains from the same sample are listed, as sequenced in a study of T-cell memory formation after mild COVID-19 (dated by TCRdb to about 2021). The library was made by 5' RACE. Sequencing used an Illumina NovaSeq 6000. Through fastp at Q25 and MiXCR, TCRdb rebuilt clones from the public reads, retaining in-frame beta chains. Rows are combined by CDR3 protein, so each entry shows the most common genes and DNA. This sample has approximately 260,000 distinct CDR3 sequences in its table, and over 15% of those were observed once. In total, the top ten clones hold 20% to 25% of the sample. Sequencing was performed on PBMCs or a T cell subset sorted from them (not recorded which). All receptors come from a young man who had mild COVID-19 (a few samples of this study predate the infection). The sample titles of this study are shuffled in the database, so cell type and time point are left out; the donor was told from shared clones.

In this sample, this clonotype turned up many times. CDR3 protein: CASSRSGANVLTF. CDR3 nucleotide sequence: TGTGCCAGCAGCCGCTCTGGGGCCAACGTCCTGACTTTC. This chain joins TRBV13 and TRBJ2-6; D unclear. V was trimmed by 5 bases and J by 0 bases, leaving 2 bases between them. Germline loops: CDR1 PRHDT, CDR2 FYEKMQ (reference sequence). CDR3 length: 13 amino acids.

This clonotype was seen a handful of times. This rearrangement joins TRBV4-1 to TRBJ2-2; no clear D. The CDR3 spans 15 residues. CDR1 MGHRA and CDR2 YSYEKL come from the germline V gene. V was pared by 0 bases and J by 1 base, with 6 bases between. In nucleotides, the CDR3 is TGCGCCAGCAGCCAAGACTGGGAGAACACCGGGGAGCTGTTTTTT. It translates to CASSQDWENTGELFF.

The V gene is TRBV10-3, the J gene TRBJ2-1; D is tentatively TRBD1 or TRBD2 (5 bases each). CDR3 length: 14 residues. The V end was cut by 5 bases, the J end by 4 bases, with 12 bases between. Germline V gene lookup returns CDR1 ENHRY and CDR2 SYGVKD. CDR3 nucleotides: TGTGCCATCAGTACCAGGGAGAGGTACAATGAGCAGTTCTTC. Protein: CAISTRERYNEQFF.

Turning to this clonotype: At one end the junction does not follow the germline gene, possibly because of a read error. The chain has TRBV4-3 and TRBJ2-3; 12 bases agree with TRBD2. Germline-derived CDR1 and CDR2 are LGHNA and YSLEER. The CDR3 extends over 15 amino acids. The CDR3 DNA reads as TGCGCCAGCAGCCCGGGACTAGCGGGCACAGATACGCTGTATTTT. This gives the protein CASSPGLAGTDTLYF.

The gene calls are TRBV7-8 and TRBJ2-5; 8 bases agree with TRBD2. V was pared by 1 base and J by 0 bases, with 7 bases of the junction left unmatched. There are 17 residues in the CDR3. The V gene's germline CDR1 is SGHVS and CDR2 FQNEAQ. CDR3 in amino acids: CASSLGAAGGYQETQYF. The CDR3 DNA follows: TGTGCCAGCAGCTTAGGGGCGGCGGGGGGCTACCAAGAGACCCAGTACTTC. The full variable domain, its missing parts supplied by reference TRBV7-8 and TRBJ2-5, is GAGVSQSPRYKVAKRGQDVALRCDPISGHVSLFWYQQALGQGPEFLTYFQNEAQLDKSGLPSDRFFAERPEGSVSTLKIQRTQQEDSAVYLCASSLGAAGGYQETQYFGPGTRLLVL.

CDR3 bases: TGTGCCAGCAGCGTAGAGCAAAACTATGGCTACACCTTC. Protein: CASSVEQNYGYTF. The rearrangement uses TRBV7-6 and TRBJ1-2, with D unresolved. Trimming pared 5 bases from V and 2 bases from J, leaving 9 bases between. This CDR3 has 13 amino acids. The germline gives CDR1 SGHVS, CDR2 FNYEAQ.

Only a few counts were recorded for this clonotype. V is TRBV19 and J is TRBJ1-2, with a weak D call TRBD1 (5 bases). V lost 7 bases and J lost 3, with 21 bases in between. CDR1 and CDR2 (germline): LNHDA, SQIVND (reference sequence). The CDR3 is 16 amino acids. CDR3 residues: CASMSLHALQDYGYTF. DNA of the CDR3: TGTGCCAGTATGTCGCTGCATGCCCTACAGGACTATGGCTACACCTTC.

CDR3 coding DNA: TGTGCCAGCAGCCACATCTACAATGAGCAGTTCTTC. Translation gives CASSHIYNEQFF. The chain combines TRBV12-3 or TRBV12-4 with TRBJ2-1; the D is unclear. V lost 6 bases and J lost 3, with 6 bases in between. The CDR3 loop spans 12 amino acids.